The clone carrying this TCR beta chain has just a few counts. The Seattle site enrolled patients during active infection and followed them longitudinally. The data stem from a study of blood T cell repertoires in COVID-19. As for the study in general: Samples taken during acute and convalescent COVID-19 were collected in the United States, Italy and Spain. From T cells, B-cell-depleted T cells, or PBMCs came the material, which was cDNA or gDNA.

The length of the CDR3 is 13 residues. With 2 bases removed from V and 2 bases from J, the gap between germline ends came to 6 bases. Germline V gene lookup returns CDR1 SGHAT and CDR2 FQNNGV. Under the authors' procedure: It was from reference gene primer amplification that nucleated cell counts were estimated. TCRdb's copy holds only in-frame clones and misses some; the assay was immunoSEQ multiplex PCR. V and J calls and clone size are as listed in that table; D and trimming were resolved from the DNA. The profile shows some 180,000 clones, about 88% of them singletons. The V and J genes are TRBV11-2 and TRBJ2-5; a weak D match, TRBD2 (5 bases). The origin of this receptor is a man aged 45-65 years with COVID-19, enrolled during active disease. The sequencing sample was made of peripheral blood. The CDR3 region is CASSLWRQETQYF. The CDR3 region has the DNA TGTGCCAGCAGCTTATGGAGGCAAGAGACCCAGTACTTC.